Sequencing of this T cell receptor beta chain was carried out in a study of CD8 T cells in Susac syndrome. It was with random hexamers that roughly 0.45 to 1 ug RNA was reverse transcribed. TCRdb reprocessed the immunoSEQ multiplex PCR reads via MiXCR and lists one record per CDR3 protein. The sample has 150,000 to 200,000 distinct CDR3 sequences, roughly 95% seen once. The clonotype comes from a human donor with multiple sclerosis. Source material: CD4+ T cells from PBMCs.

CDR3 amino acids: CSARGEVNSYNEQFF. In DNA, the CDR3 is TGCAGTGCTCGGGGAGAGGTAAACTCCTACAATGAGCAGTTCTTC. The gene calls are TRBV20-1 and TRBJ2-1; tentatively, D is TRBD2 (5 bases). CDR1 DFQATT and CDR2 SNEGSKA come from the germline V gene (reference sequence). This CDR3 has 15 amino acids. V dropped 5 bases and J dropped 0 bases, with 14 bases sitting between them.